The 8 T cell receptor beta chains reported below all come from one sample, sequenced in a study of Tregs in tolerant kidney transplant recipients. The data were produced by immunoSEQ multiplex PCR, yet TCRdb's version contains in-frame clones alone and is incomplete. The sample table sets out tens of thousands of clones. The specimen was CD4+ T cells from blood, collected before the transplant. These receptors all stem from a human donor who received a combined kidney and bone marrow transplant.

Concerning this clone itself: The CDR3 end is not reached by the read, which stops 3 residues before it; the germline J gene fills it in. V and J are TRBV29-1 and TRBJ1-1; D perhaps matches TRBD1 (5 bases). Germline V gene lookup returns CDR1 SQVTM and CDR2 ANQGSEA. V shed 7 bases and J shed 0 bases, with 12 bases lying between them. This CDR3 comprises 13 residues. The CDR3 DNA, read in part, is TGCAGCGGCCATGGGGGGTTGAACACTGAA. It yields the protein CSGHGGLNTE. The full CDR3 is CSGHGGLNTEAFF.

On this clone itself: The read falls 3 residues short of the CDR3 end, and the missing part is taken from the germline J gene. The chain carries TRBV20-1 and TRBJ2-1, with TRBD1 matching 9 bases. This CDR3 comprises 13 residues. Germline CDR1 is DFQATT and CDR2 is SNEGSKA (reference sequence). The chain's CDR3 is CRSPGQGIGEQFF. The part of the CDR3 DNA that was read is TGCAGAAGCCCGGGACAGGGAATCGGTGAG.

For this clone: The DNA ends 3 residues before the CDR3 does, and the rest of the CDR3 is filled in from the germline J gene. The rearrangement links TRBV6-2 or TRBV6-3 to TRBJ1-5, with D tentatively TRBD1 (6 bases). V was shortened by 3 bases and J by 0 bases, with 9 bases between the two germline ends. Germline values: CDR1 MNHEY, CDR2 SVGEGT. This CDR3 contains 15 residues. The CDR3 region is CASSYWDISNQPQHF. CDR3 bases read: TGTGCCAGCAGTTATTGGGACATTAGCAATCAGCCC.

As to this clone: Coverage ceases 3 residues before the CDR3 finishes, and the germline J gene fills in the end. The rearrangement uses TRBV19 and TRBJ1-1; 10 nucleotides line up with TRBD1. CDR1 and CDR2 (germline): LNHDA, SQIVND (reference sequence). V lost 7 bases, J lost 4 bases, and 6 bases stayed unmatched. There are 14 residues in the CDR3. This chain's CDR3 is CASTLRTGGTEAFF. CDR3 bases read: TGTGCCAGTACCCTGAGGACAGGGGGCACTGAA. Supplemented by reference TRBV19 and TRBJ1-1, the full variable domain reads DGGITQSPKYLFRKEGQNVTLSCEQNLNHDAMYWYRQDPGQGLRLIYYSQIVNDFQKGDIAEGYSVSREKKESFPLTVTSAQKNPTAFYLCASTLRTGGTEAFFGQGTRLTVV.

On this clone: The read terminates 3 residues before the CDR3 end, so the remaining end is supplied by the germline J gene. V is TRBV19 and J is TRBJ2-7, with D possibly being TRBD1 (6 bases). Germline V gives CDR1 LNHDA, CDR2 SQIVND (reference sequence). The germline V and J ends were trimmed by 5 bases and 6 bases, with 11 bases remaining between them. The CDR3 is made up of 12 amino acids. This CDR3 is CASSALRGEQYF. The covered CDR3 bases are TGTGCCAGTAGTGCCCTCAGGGGCGAG.

On this clone itself: The read comes to an end 3 residues before the CDR3 does, leaving the germline J gene to fill in the end. The chain links TRBV20-1 to TRBJ2-1; TRBD2 matches 9 bases. The CDR3 extends over 15 amino acids. CDR1 and CDR2 from the germline V gene are DFQATT and SNEGSKA (reference sequence). J was trimmed by 8 bases and V by 2 bases; bases with no gene match: 10. The CDR3 here is CSARRAGGPWDEQFF. The CDR3 DNA, read in part, is TGCAGTGCTAGAAGGGCGGGAGGGCCTTGGGATGAG.

Points on this clone: The CDR3 end falls 3 residues outside the read, so it is completed with the germline J gene. V usage is TRBV18 and J usage is TRBJ1-5, with D possibly TRBD1 on 5 matching bases. Trimming shortened V by 3 bases and J by 5 bases, and 11 bases separated the two germline ends. Germline CDR1 is KGHSH and CDR2 is LQKENI. This CDR3 region has 14 residues. The DNA read from the CDR3 is TGTGCCAGCTCACCGGGGACTGGGGATCAGCCC. This encodes CASSPGTGDQP. The whole CDR3 is CASSPGTGDQPQHF.

As for this clone: The read ends 3 residues shy of where the CDR3 ends; the end is completed using the germline J gene. This chain joins TRBV20-1 and TRBJ2-1; the D is unclear. Germline V gives CDR1 DFQATT, CDR2 SNEGSKA (reference sequence). The CDR3 spans 11 residues. V lost 7 bases to trimming and J lost 9 bases, with 13 bases between them. CDR3 in amino acids: CSVLRQTEQFF. The sequenced CDR3 bases are TGCAGTGTACTCCGTCAAACTGAG.